The rows below give T cell receptor beta chains drawn from one sample of a study of blood T cell repertoires in COVID-19. Sequencing used immunoSEQ multiplex PCR; TCRdb keeps in-frame clones, though not all of them. The sample has over 45,000 clones; about four fifths are singletons. Sequenced material: peripheral blood. The receptors derive from a woman older than 75 with acute or convalescent COVID-19. Both conserved end residues are trimmed from each CDR3. The order of the fields is J gene, V gene, CDR3 protein.

J gene: TRBJ1-2
V gene: TRBV10-2
CDR3 protein: ASSEAQGLYGYT

J gene: TRBJ2-5
V gene: TRBV6-4
CDR3 protein: ASSALAGGKETQY

J gene: TRBJ1-1
V gene: TRBV6-6
CDR3 protein: ASSLGRENTEAF

J gene: TRBJ1-4
V gene: TRBV30
CDR3 protein: AWRKLTGSDEKLF

J gene: TRBJ1-1
V gene: TRBV6-5
CDR3 protein: ASSYSGGNTEAF

J gene: TRBJ2-2
V gene: TRBV12-5
CDR3 protein: ASGPSGANTGELF

J gene: TRBJ2-7
V gene: TRBV21-1
CDR3 protein: ASSVEGGTTYEQY

J gene: TRBJ2-3
V gene: TRBV3-1/TRBV3-2
CDR3 protein: ASSPTGSTDTQY

J gene: TRBJ2-7
V gene: TRBV15
CDR3 protein: ATSRALPGQRYEQY

J gene: TRBJ2-5
V gene: TRBV19
CDR3 protein: ASKLGTGYDGETQY

J gene: TRBJ1-3
V gene: TRBV19
CDR3 protein: ASSMVRDTIY

J gene: TRBJ1-5
V gene: TRBV4-1
CDR3 protein: ASSLDRGNQPQH

J gene: TRBJ2-1
V gene: TRBV7-2
CDR3 protein: ASAIGLGGYNEQF

J gene: TRBJ2-3
V gene: TRBV6-6
CDR3 protein: ASSYSGETDPY

J gene: TRBJ1-2
V gene: TRBV29-1
CDR3 protein: SVEGAAGANYGYT

J gene: TRBJ1-5
V gene: TRBV9
CDR3 protein: ASSVGDRAGDQPQH

J gene: TRBJ1-2
V gene: TRBV7-2
CDR3 protein: ASSYSQGENYGYT

J gene: TRBJ1-1
V gene: TRBV3-1/TRBV3-2
CDR3 protein: ASSPQGTEAF

J gene: TRBJ2-1
V gene: TRBV6-4
CDR3 protein: ASSRTSGVNEQF

J gene: TRBJ2-2
V gene: TRBV6-5
CDR3 protein: ASSFYRGTGELF

J gene: TRBJ1-1
V gene: TRBV19
CDR3 protein: ASSSWPTEAF

J gene: TRBJ2-7
V gene: TRBV29-1
CDR3 protein: SSRDSYEQY

J gene: TRBJ1-3
V gene: TRBV7-3
CDR3 protein: ASSRAYGNTIY

J gene: TRBJ1-3
V gene: TRBV5-8
CDR3 protein: ASSRTTGGTRNTIY

J gene: TRBJ2-1
V gene: TRBV5-1
CDR3 protein: ASSFTSGGSYNEQF

J gene: TRBJ2-7
V gene: TRBV5-1
CDR3 protein: ASSPDRTLQY

J gene: TRBJ1-2
V gene: TRBV19
CDR3 protein: ASKGRADYGYT

J gene: TRBJ2-5
V gene: TRBV5-1
CDR3 protein: ASSLGLEQNVETQY

J gene: TRBJ2-7
V gene: TRBV5-1
CDR3 protein: ASSLETGLYEQY

J gene: TRBJ1-2
V gene: TRBV3-1/TRBV3-2
CDR3 protein: ASSKLDRDNYGYT

J gene: TRBJ1-2
V gene: TRBV3-1/TRBV3-2
CDR3 protein: ASSQQQKYYGYT

J gene: TRBJ2-5
V gene: TRBV2
CDR3 protein: ASTIVQETQY

J gene: TRBJ2-3
V gene: TRBV24-1
CDR3 protein: PTSYPKRDRVTDTQY

J gene: TRBJ1-1
V gene: TRBV5-1
CDR3 protein: ASSPILQRTNTEAF

J gene: TRBJ2-5
V gene: TRBV5-6
CDR3 protein: ASSRPTSGVYQETQY

J gene: TRBJ2-7
V gene: TRBV3-1/TRBV3-2
CDR3 protein: ASSQDPAVAYEQY

J gene: TRBJ1-2
V gene: TRBV3-1/TRBV3-2
CDR3 protein: ASSQNSGTASSDYT

J gene: TRBJ2-3
V gene: TRBV5-6
CDR3 protein: ASSLQVVLGDNTDTQY

J gene: TRBJ1-2
V gene: TRBV10-1
CDR3 protein: ASSGTGAYGYT

J gene: TRBJ1-1
V gene: TRBV5-1
CDR3 protein: ASSLVAGDTEAF

J gene: TRBJ1-1
V gene: TRBV19
CDR3 protein: ASRPGGTGNTEAF

J gene: TRBJ2-7
V gene: TRBV6-2/TRBV6-3
CDR3 protein: ASSFGQGSFEQY

J gene: TRBJ2-3
V gene: TRBV5-4
CDR3 protein: ASSSSGGRYTQY

J gene: TRBJ2-7
V gene: TRBV18
CDR3 protein: ASSPSGDYEQY

J gene: TRBJ1-1
V gene: TRBV6-1
CDR3 protein: ASSELGRVTEAF

J gene: TRBJ1-5
V gene: TRBV6-5
CDR3 protein: ASSPGTINQPQH

J gene: TRBJ1-6
V gene: TRBV6-5
CDR3 protein: ASSYGQNRRDSPLH

J gene: TRBJ2-1
V gene: TRBV19
CDR3 protein: ASSLRQGYNEQF

J gene: TRBJ2-2
V gene: TRBV7-8
CDR3 protein: ASLISTGGDTGELF

J gene: TRBJ1-3
V gene: TRBV19
CDR3 protein: ASSTGLMDRDGNTIY

J gene: TRBJ1-4
V gene: TRBV25-1
CDR3 protein: ASSVHRGGNEKLF

J gene: TRBJ1-6
V gene: TRBV19
CDR3 protein: ASTGQANGSPLH

J gene: TRBJ2-5
V gene: TRBV5-1
CDR3 protein: ASSLQKTQY

J gene: TRBJ1-1
V gene: TRBV29-1
CDR3 protein: SVENRGQGAGAF

J gene: TRBJ1-1
V gene: TRBV19
CDR3 protein: ASSNPWATEAF